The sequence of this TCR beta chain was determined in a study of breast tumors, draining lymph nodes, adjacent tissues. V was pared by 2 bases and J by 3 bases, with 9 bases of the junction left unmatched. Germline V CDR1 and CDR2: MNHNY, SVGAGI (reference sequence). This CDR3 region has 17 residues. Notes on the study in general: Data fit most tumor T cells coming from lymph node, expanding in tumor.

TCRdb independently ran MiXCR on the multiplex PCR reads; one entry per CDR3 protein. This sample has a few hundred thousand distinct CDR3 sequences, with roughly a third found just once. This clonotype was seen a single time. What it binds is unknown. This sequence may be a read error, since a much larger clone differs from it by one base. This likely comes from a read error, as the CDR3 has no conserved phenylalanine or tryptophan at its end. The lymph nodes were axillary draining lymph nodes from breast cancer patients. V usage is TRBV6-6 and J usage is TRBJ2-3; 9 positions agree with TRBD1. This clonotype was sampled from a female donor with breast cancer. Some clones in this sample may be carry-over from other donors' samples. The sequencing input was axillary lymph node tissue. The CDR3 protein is CASSYPSGTGTTDTQYL. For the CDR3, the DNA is TGTGCCAGCAGTTACCCATCCGGGACAGGGACGACAGATACGCAGTATTTG.